This entry lists 20 T cell receptor beta chains sequenced from one sample in a study of blood T cell repertoires in COVID-19. The method was immunoSEQ multiplex PCR; TCRdb's version includes in-frame clones alone and lacks a portion of them. The sample lists around 300,000 clones, roughly 87% occurring once. The sample consisted of peripheral blood. These receptors all come from a man over 45 with active or convalescent COVID-19.

This chain connects TRBV18 to TRBJ1-3; D is unclear. Per germline, CDR1 KGHSH and CDR2 LQKENI. CDR3 length: 15 residues. V was shortened by 2 bases and J by 0 bases, with 8 bases between the two germline ends. The CDR3 sequence: CASSPGHFSGNTIYF. Here the CDR3 DNA reads TGTGCCAGCTCACCAGGGCATTTCTCTGGAAACACCATATATTTT.

The rearrangement uses TRBV18 and TRBJ1-1; no clear D. Germline V lookup: CDR1 KGHSH, CDR2 LQKENI. Trimming cost V 3 bases and J 4 bases, with 9 bases left between them. This CDR3 contains 13 residues. The CDR3: CASSPAGFTEAFF. CDR3 DNA sequence: TGTGCCAGCTCACCGGCGGGGTTCACTGAAGCTTTCTTT.

The rearrangement uses TRBV7-3 and TRBJ2-7; 13 bases align to TRBD2. Per the germline V gene, CDR1 is SGHTA and CDR2 is FQGTGA. Trimming took 4 bases from V and 2 from J; bases not matched to a gene: 2. The CDR3 runs to 15 residues. CDR3 sequence reads: CASSSGTSGAYEQYF. The CDR3, as DNA: TGTGCCAGCAGCTCCGGGACTAGCGGGGCCTACGAGCAGTACTTC.

The chain employs TRBV9 and TRBJ2-2, with 11 bases that match TRBD2. There are 16 residues in the CDR3. Germline V CDR1 and CDR2: SGDLS, YYNGEE. Trimming removed 4 bases from V and 7 bases from J; junction bases left unmatched: 9. CDR3 nucleotides: TGTGCCAGCAGCCCCACTACTAGCGGGGGTAGCGGGGAGCTGTTTTTT. It codes for CASSPTTSGGSGELFF.

The sample holds one count of this clone. The chain combines TRBV3-1 (or the pseudogene TRBV3-2) with TRBJ1-1; TRBD1 agrees at 7 bases. The ends lost 3 bases at V and 3 bases at J; junction bases unmatched: 4. The germline V gene has CDR1 LGHDT and CDR2 YNNKEL (reference sequence). The CDR3 loop spans 14 amino acids. The CDR3 spells CASSHLDRDTEAFF. CDR3 in DNA: TGTGCCAGCAGCCATCTAGACAGGGACACTGAAGCTTTCTTT.

V and J are TRBV30 and TRBJ2-1; possible D gene TRBD1, 5 bases. CDR1 is GTSNPN and CDR2 is SVGIG in the germline V gene (reference sequence). Trimming left V 3 bases short and J 15 bases short, with 18 bases between. This CDR3 has 12 residues. The CDR3 loop is CAWSSQGYGGFF. CDR3 coding DNA: TGTGCCTGGAGCTCCCAGGGCTATGGCGGGTTCTTC.

This rearrangement joins TRBV4-2 to TRBJ2-1, with D tentatively TRBD1 (5 bases). CDR3 length equals 16 residues. The germline V gene encodes CDR1 LGHNA and CDR2 YNFKEQ. V lost 0 bases, J lost 0 bases, and 9 bases lay in between. The CDR3 DNA follows: TGTGCCAGCAGCCAAGACAGGGCGATCTCCTACAATGAGCAGTTCTTC. It codes for CASSQDRAISYNEQFF.

The V call is TRBV5-6, the J call TRBJ2-1, with a weak D call TRBD1 (6 bases). The V and J ends lost 0 bases and 4 bases respectively, with 14 bases between them. The CDR3 has 16 amino acids. Germline V gives CDR1 SGHDT, CDR2 YYEEEE. The CDR3 protein is CASSLGVQGRYNEQFF. DNA of the CDR3: TGTGCCAGCAGCTTGGGGGTCCAGGGGCGTTACAATGAGCAGTTCTTC. Variable domain in full (rest from reference TRBV5-6 and TRBJ2-1): DAGVTQSPTHLIKTRGQQVTLRCSPKSGHDTVSWYQQALGQGPQFIFQYYEEEERQRGNFPDRFSGHQFPNYSSELNVNALLLGDSALYLCASSLGVQGRYNEQFFGPGTRLTVL.

The chain is built from TRBV6-6 and TRBJ2-7; the match to TRBD2 covers 8 bases. CDR3 length: 14 amino acids. Per germline, CDR1 MNHNY and CDR2 SVGAGI (reference sequence). The J segment lost 6 bases and the V segment lost 2 bases, leaving 6 bases of the junction unmatched. Here the CDR3 DNA reads TGTGCCAGCAGTTACGGGGGACTAGACTCCGAGCAGTACTTC. This sequence encodes CASSYGGLDSEQYF.

V usage is TRBV7-9 and J usage is TRBJ1-6; 8 bases line up with TRBD1. Trimming removed 5 bases from V and 9 bases from J; junction bases left unmatched: 12. CDR3 length equals 16 residues. Germline CDR1 and CDR2: SEHNR and FQNEAQ (reference sequence). The CDR3, as DNA: TGTGCCAGCAGCCCTCTACAGGGGGAGAGCGGTTCACCCCTCCACTTT. Its translation: CASSPLQGESGSPLHF.

This clone appeared a single time. V is TRBV5-1 and J is TRBJ2-7, with D maybe TRBD2 (6 bases). The V gene lost 4 bases and the J gene lost 4 bases, with 18 bases spanning the gap. CDR1 is SGHRS, CDR2 YFSETQ, per germline. This CDR3 comprises 15 residues. As DNA, the CDR3 is TGCGCCAGCAGCGGCCTGACGGGAGCGACATACGAGCAGTACTTC. Protein product: CASSGLTGATYEQYF.

This chain joins TRBV7-2 and TRBJ2-5; D might be TRBD1 (5 bases). Germline assignment: CDR1 SGHTA and CDR2 FQGNSA. The germline V and J ends were trimmed by 6 bases and 1 base, with 9 bases remaining between them. This CDR3 spans 13 amino acids. The CDR3 DNA sequence: TGTGCCAGCAGGGGGCCAGTCCAAGAGACCCAGTACTTC. Protein: CASRGPVQETQYF.

This chain uses TRBV5-1 with TRBJ2-1, with 12 bases that match TRBD2. Germline CDR1 reads SGHRS; CDR2 reads YFSETQ. The V segment lost 4 bases and the J segment 6 bases; nucleotides outside the gene matches: 5. CDR3 length equals 15 residues. The CDR3 sequence is CASSTGTSGSNEQFF. In nucleotides, the CDR3 is TGCGCCAGCAGCACTGGGACTAGCGGGTCCAATGAGCAGTTCTTC.

The chain recombines TRBV21-1 with TRBJ1-4; TRBD1 is the table's D call, not checked against the DNA. TRBV21-1 is a documented pseudogene. The CDR3 covers 15 residues. The CDR3 DNA is TGTGCCAGCAGCTTATTCGGGACAGGGCCTGAAAAACTGTTTTTT. Its protein product is CASSLFGTGPEKLFF.

The chain recombines TRBV7-3 with TRBJ1-2; tentatively, D is TRBD1 (5 bases). Trimming took off 0 bases at V and 4 bases at J, with 9 bases between the two ends. CDR1 is SGHTA, CDR2 FQGTGA, per germline. The CDR3 is made up of 14 amino acids. The CDR3 loop reads CASSLTGEGYGYTF. The CDR3 DNA reads as TGTGCCAGCAGCTTAACGGGGGAGGGCTATGGCTACACCTTC. The full variable domain, its missing parts supplied by reference TRBV7-3 and TRBJ1-2, is GAGVSQTPSNKVTEKGKYVELRCDPISGHTALYWYRQSLGQGPEFLIYFQGTGAADDSGLPNDRFFAVRPEGSVSTLKIQRTERGDSAVYLCASSLTGEGYGYTFGSGTRLTVV.

The rearrangement uses TRBV16 and TRBJ2-2, with a possible D match to TRBD2 (5 bases). The CDR3 runs 16 residues. Trimming removed 4 bases from V and 2 bases from J, with 14 bases in between. Looked up from germline, CDR1 is KGHSY and CDR2 is FQNENV. The CDR3 is CASSLLGPGNTGELFF. CDR3 bases: TGTGCCAGCAGCCTCTTAGGGCCGGGAAACACCGGGGAGCTGTTTTTT.

The chain is built from TRBV6-6 and TRBJ2-5; tentative D call: TRBD2 (5 bases). Germline CDR1 MNHNY, CDR2 SVGAGI (reference sequence). V was clipped by 8 bases and J by 7 bases, with 17 bases between them. The CDR3 length is 13 residues. In DNA, the CDR3 is TGTGCCAGCTGTGGCGGGCAGCCGGGGACCCAGTACTTC. It translates to CASCGGQPGTQYF.

This chain uses TRBV5-5 with TRBJ2-7; 7 nucleotides line up with TRBD1. The V and J ends lost 2 bases and 3 bases, in that order; junction bases with no gene match: 11. The CDR3 runs 16 residues. Germline CDR1 is SGHKS and CDR2 is YYEKEE (reference sequence). CDR3 bases: TGTGCCAGCAGCTTTTCTACAAGACAGGGAAGCTACGAGCAGTACTTC. It is translated as CASSFSTRQGSYEQYF.

The table lists this clone with a few counts. The J gene is TRBJ2-2, the V gene TRBV24-1, with 9 bases that match TRBD1. The CDR3 extends over 18 amino acids. V shed 2 bases and J 2 bases; nucleotides not matched to a gene: 8. Germline V CDR1 and CDR2: KGHDR, SFDVKD. The CDR3 DNA reads as TGTGCCACCAGTGATTCCCCCGGACAGGGGATTAACACCGGGGAGCTGTTTTTT. Protein product: CATSDSPGQGINTGELFF.

The chain is built from TRBV6-5 and TRBJ2-1; 11 bases are a match to TRBD1. This CDR3 region has 15 residues. V lost 10 bases and J lost 0; bases outside the gene matches: 5. The V gene's germline CDR1 is MNHEY and CDR2 SVGAGI. The CDR3 sequence: CATTGTGGSYNEQFF. The CDR3 coding sequence is TGTGCCACAACCGGGACAGGGGGCTCCTACAATGAGCAGTTCTTC.